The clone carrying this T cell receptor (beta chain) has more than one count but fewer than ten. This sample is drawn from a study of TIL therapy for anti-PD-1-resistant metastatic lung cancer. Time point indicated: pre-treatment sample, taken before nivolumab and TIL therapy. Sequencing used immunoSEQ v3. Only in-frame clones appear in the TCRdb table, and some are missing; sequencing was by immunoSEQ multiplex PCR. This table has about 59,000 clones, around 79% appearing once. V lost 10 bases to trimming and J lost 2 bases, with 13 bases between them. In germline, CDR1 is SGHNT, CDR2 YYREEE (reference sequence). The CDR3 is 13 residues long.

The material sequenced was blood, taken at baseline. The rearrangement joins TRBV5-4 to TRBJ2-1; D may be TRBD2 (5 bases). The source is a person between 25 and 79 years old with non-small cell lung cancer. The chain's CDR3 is CALGRAAYNEQFF. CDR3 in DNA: TGTGCCCTCGGGCGGGCTGCCTACAATGAGCAGTTCTTC.